This TCR beta chain is drawn from a study of shared clonotypes between healthy human individuals. CD45RO negativity and positive selection for CCR7 defined naive CD8 cells, a population that excluded terminally differentiated effector memory CD45RA+ cells. Donors were healthy HIV-negative adults without recently reported acute infections or vaccinations. Within Nashville, Tennessee resided all donors, each a Caucasian adult. The CDR3 has 17 amino acids. The germline CDR1 and CDR2 sequences are SGDLS and YYNGEE. Trimming cost V 4 bases and J 2 bases; bases outside gene matches: 6. An assay was performed, and its level was deep. Data came from immunoSEQ multiplex PCR; TCRdb stores just in-frame clones and leaves some out. The sample yields some 1,900,000 clones, approximately 95% seen once.

This sequence originates from a man aged 18 to 30 in good health. This rearrangement joins TRBV9 to TRBJ2-6, with 10 bases identical to TRBD1. Sequencing was done on a sample of naive CD8+ T cells sorted from blood. CDR3 sequence reads: CASSPGQGGPGANVLTF. As DNA, the CDR3 is TGTGCCAGCAGCCCAGGACAGGGGGGACCTGGGGCCAACGTCCTGACTTTC.